The 30 T cell receptor beta chains below all came from one sample that was sequenced in a study of identifying expanded T cells in peripheral blood. The repertoire was sequenced with immunoSEQ multiplex PCR; TCRdb's copy has only in-frame clones and lacks some. The sample has some 100,000 clones; roughly 89% are singletons. The source material was blood. Every receptor here comes from a person between 18 and 70 years old in good health.

With regard to this clone: Other DNA sequences in the sample encode the same CDR3. This chain links TRBV18 with TRBJ2-1, with 11 bases identical to TRBD2. This CDR3 region has 16 residues. Germline V lookup: CDR1 KGHSH, CDR2 LQKENI. Trimming at V came to 2 bases and at J to 2 bases, leaving 2 bases not matched to a gene. The CDR3 DNA follows: TGTGCCAGCTCACCAGGGACTAGCGGACCCTACAATGAGCAGTTCTTC. Translation: CASSPGTSGPYNEQFF.

This chain joins TRBV11-3 and TRBJ2-7; D is possibly TRBD2 (5 bases). CDR3 length: 13 residues. Trimming cost V 5 bases and J 3 bases, with 11 bases left between them. In germline, CDR1 is SGHNT, CDR2 YENEEA. The CDR3 DNA sequence: TGTGCCAGCAGCCCCAGGAGCGGCTACGAGCAGTACTTC. Translation: CASSPRSGYEQYF. The variable domain in full, completed from reference TRBV11-3 and TRBJ2-7, reads EAGVVQSPRYKIIEKKQPVAFWCNPISGHNTLYWYLQNLGQGPELLIRYENEEAVDDSQLPKDRFSAERLKGVDSTLKIQPAELGDSAVYLCASSPRSGYEQYFGPGTRLTVT.

V and J are TRBV6-5 and TRBJ1-2; a weak D match, TRBD1 (5 bases). Germline V gives CDR1 MNHEY, CDR2 SVGAGI. The CDR3 covers 15 residues. The V end lost 2 bases, the J end lost 5 bases, and 15 bases lay between the germline ends. Here the CDR3 reads CASSYGHRVGYGYTF. The CDR3 region has the DNA TGTGCCAGCAGTTACGGACACCGTGTGGGGTATGGCTACACCTTC.

This clone was counted a single time. The V call is TRBV5-6, the J call TRBJ2-1; D possibly corresponds to TRBD1 (6 bases). Germline CDR1 SGHDT, CDR2 YYEEEE. V shed 0 bases and J shed 8 bases, with 9 bases lying between them. The CDR3 loop spans 13 amino acids. The CDR3 loop reads CASSLGRGHEQFF. The CDR3 bases are TGTGCCAGCAGCTTGGGCAGGGGACATGAGCAGTTCTTC.

The genes are TRBV7-9 and TRBJ2-6, with D uncertain. Germline loops: CDR1 SEHNR, CDR2 FQNEAQ (reference sequence). Trimming stripped 5 bases from V and 0 bases from J, with 11 bases between. The CDR3 loop spans 16 amino acids. CDR3 residues: CASSPPTVSGANVLTF. CDR3 coding DNA: TGTGCCAGCAGCCCCCCCACGGTCTCTGGGGCCAACGTCCTGACTTTC. The entire variable domain, with the rest obtained from reference TRBV7-9 and TRBJ2-6, is as follows: DTGVSQNPRHKITKRGQNVTFRCDPISEHNRLYWYRQTLGQGPEFLTYFQNEAQLEKSRLLSDRFSAERPKGSFSTLEIQRTEQGDSAMYLCASSPPTVSGANVLTFGAGSRLTVL.

The chain has TRBV4-2 and TRBJ2-2; 9 bases map to TRBD2. The CDR3 sequence is 18 residues long. Germline CDR1 LGHNA, CDR2 YNFKEQ. Trimming cost V 0 bases and J 7 bases; bases outside gene matches: 12. The CDR3 reads CASSQDPAGGPGDGELFF. The CDR3 coding sequence is TGTGCCAGCAGCCAAGATCCAGCGGGGGGTCCGGGGGACGGGGAGCTGTTTTTT.

The V gene is TRBV13, the J gene TRBJ1-5; D remains unclear. V was shortened by 3 bases and J by 3 bases, with 9 bases between the two germline ends. CDR3 length: 14 amino acids. The germline CDR1 and CDR2 sequences are PRHDT and FYEKMQ (reference sequence). For the CDR3, the DNA is TGTGCCAGCAGCTTTGGACGGGTCAATCAGCCCCAGCATTTT. This sequence encodes CASSFGRVNQPQHF.

This chain joins TRBV19 and TRBJ1-5, with TRBD1 matching 8 bases. Germline CDR1 LNHDA, CDR2 SQIVND (reference sequence). This CDR3 spans 17 amino acids. V lost 3 bases to trimming and J lost 0 bases; unmatched junction nucleotides: 7. CDR3 protein: CASSIWTGFYSNQPQHF. CDR3 nucleotides: TGTGCCAGTAGTATTTGGACAGGGTTTTATAGCAATCAGCCCCAGCATTTT.

This clone was picked up a small number of times. This chain links TRBV10-3 with TRBJ2-7; a weak D match, TRBD2 (7 bases). V gave up 5 bases and J gave up 5 bases, with 19 bases separating them. Germline CDR1 reads ENHRY; CDR2 reads SYGVKD. The length of the CDR3 is 15 residues. Here the CDR3 reads CAISLLVGGRNEQYF. DNA of the CDR3: TGTGCCATCAGTTTACTCGTGGGGGGGCGGAACGAGCAGTACTTC.

CDR3 loop: CASSQVGQFYEQYF. The CDR3 nucleotides are TGCGCCAGCAGCCAAGTAGGACAGTTCTACGAGCAGTACTTC. This chain connects TRBV4-1 to TRBJ2-7; perhaps TRBD1 as D (6 bases). With 1 base removed from V and 3 bases from J, the gap between germline ends came to 10 bases. The CDR3 is made up of 14 amino acids. Germline CDR1 reads MGHRA; CDR2 reads YSYEKL.

The chain joins TRBV18 to TRBJ2-1; no firm D call. Trimming cost V 1 base and J 0 bases, with 10 bases left between them. CDR3 length equals 16 residues. Germline CDR1 KGHSH, CDR2 LQKENI. CDR3 loop: CASSPLTPDSYNEQFF. The CDR3, as DNA: TGTGCCAGCTCACCACTTACACCTGACTCCTACAATGAGCAGTTCTTC.

The chain combines TRBV10-3 with TRBJ1-4; 10 positions agree with TRBD1. V shed 2 bases and J 6 bases; nucleotides not matched to a gene: 0. The CDR3 has 14 residues. CDR1 is ENHRY and CDR2 is SYGVKD in the germline V gene. CDR3 region: CAISEGTGDEKLFF. The CDR3 DNA reads TGTGCCATCAGTGAGGGGACAGGGGATGAAAAACTGTTTTTT.

CDR3 in amino acids: CASSLGRPLNGYTF. The DNA for the CDR3 is TGTGCCAGCAGCTTAGGGAGGCCCCTCAATGGCTACACCTTC. The rearrangement joins TRBV7-9 to TRBJ1-2, with D uncertain. The CDR3 runs to 14 residues. With 1 base removed from V and 6 bases from J, the gap between germline ends came to 12 bases. Germline CDR1 SEHNR, CDR2 FQNEAQ (reference sequence).

Remarks on this clone: This same CDR3 is encoded by further DNA sequences in the sample. The chain couples TRBV5-6 to TRBJ1-5; tentative D call: TRBD1 (5 bases). This CDR3 spans 13 amino acids. Germline CDR1 is SGHDT and CDR2 is YYEEEE. Trimming removed 4 bases from V and 4 bases from J, with 9 bases in between. CDR3 coding DNA: TGTGCCAGCAGCCGGTGGGGGAATCAGCCCCAGCATTTT. It yields the protein CASSRWGNQPQHF.

This chain uses TRBV7-8 with TRBJ2-3; TRBD2 matches at 7 bases. Germline values: CDR1 SGHVS, CDR2 FQNEAQ. Losses at the gene ends were 5 bases for V and 7 bases for J; bases not matched to a gene: 15. There are 16 residues in the CDR3. The DNA of the CDR3 is TGTGCCAGCAGCCCGGGGAGCGGGGCCATCCCATATACGCAGTATTTT. This encodes CASSPGSGAIPYTQYF.

V and J are TRBV13 and TRBJ2-7; TRBD1 matches at 9 bases. V gave up 5 bases and J gave up 3 bases; unmatched junction bases: 5. The CDR3 is 14 residues long. Germline V gene lookup returns CDR1 PRHDT and CDR2 FYEKMQ (reference sequence). In DNA form, the CDR3 reads TGTGCCAGCAGCACCGGACAGGGGAACTACGAGCAGTACTTC. This translates into CASSTGQGNYEQYF.

The chain recombines TRBV6-5 with TRBJ2-7, with 10 nucleotides matching TRBD1. The CDR3 has 14 amino acids. Germline V gives CDR1 MNHEY, CDR2 SVGAGI. Unmatched junction bases numbered 1, after V lost 2 bases and J lost 3 bases. CDR3 DNA sequence: TGTGCCAGCAGTTACGGGGACAGGGGCTACGAGCAGTACTTC. Amino acids: CASSYGDRGYEQYF.

This chain connects TRBV7-2 to TRBJ1-4; no clear D. The germline gives CDR1 SGHTA, CDR2 FQGNSA. The CDR3 covers 17 residues. V gave up 5 bases and J gave up 0 bases, with 16 bases separating them. CDR3 nucleotide sequence: TGTGCCAGCAGCCCCGGGGTTTACAGAGCAACTAATGAAAAACTGTTTTTT. Amino acids: CASSPGVYRATNEKLFF.

V is TRBV11-2 and J is TRBJ2-7, with D unclear. The CDR3 runs 13 residues. With 1 base removed from V and 1 base from J, the gap between germline ends came to 5 bases. Germline V CDR1 and CDR2: SGHAT, FQNNGV. CDR3 sequence reads: CASSLGSSYEQYF. CDR3 DNA: TGTGCCAGCAGCTTAGGCTCTTCCTACGAGCAGTACTTC.

The chain uses TRBV19 and TRBJ2-3; D gene uncertain. Trimming stripped 2 bases from V and 2 bases from J, with 2 bases between. CDR3 length: 12 residues. Germline CDR1 reads LNHDA; CDR2 reads SQIVND (reference sequence). The CDR3: CASSIYTDTQYF. CDR3 nucleotides: TGTGCCAGTAGTATATACACAGATACGCAGTATTTT.

The genes are TRBV4-2 and TRBJ2-7; D remains ambiguous. CDR1 and CDR2 (germline): LGHNA, YNFKEQ. The V end was cut by 2 bases, the J end by 2 bases, with 7 bases between. This CDR3 is built from 13 residues. The CDR3 DNA reads as TGTGCCAGCAGCCAAACAGTAGCCTACGAGCAGTACTTC. This codes for CASSQTVAYEQYF.

This chain joins TRBV27 and TRBJ1-5; 7 bases fit TRBD1. The CDR3 runs 15 residues. V shed 5 bases, J shed 0 bases, and the junction held 4 bases outside the gene matches. CDR1 is MNHEY and CDR2 is SMNVEV in the germline V gene (reference sequence). CDR3 in amino acids: CASSRQGDSNQPQHF. Written as DNA, the CDR3 is TGTGCCAGCAGTCGCCAGGGGGATAGCAATCAGCCCCAGCATTTT.

CDR3 residues: CASSPQDRQNNSPLHF. For the CDR3, the DNA is TGTGCCAGCAGCCCGCAAGACAGACAAAATAATTCACCCCTCCACTTT. This rearrangement joins TRBV7-2 to TRBJ1-6; D possibly corresponds to TRBD1 (5 bases). Germline V lookup: CDR1 SGHTA, CDR2 FQGNSA. The ends were cut back, 5 bases at V and 5 bases at J, with 16 bases in the middle. This CDR3 is built from 16 residues.

This clone was recorded once. The rearrangement joins TRBV7-2 to TRBJ1-5; 10 nucleotides line up with TRBD1. The germline CDR1 and CDR2 sequences are SGHTA and FQGNSA. This CDR3 is 15 amino acids long. Trimming cost V 5 bases and J 7 bases; bases outside gene matches: 8. The CDR3 region has the DNA TGTGCCAGCAGCCAAGAGACAGGGGGCCGGCAGCCCCAGCATTTT. Amino acid sequence: CASSQETGGRQPQHF.

This chain joins TRBV28 and TRBJ2-1; no firm D call. Germline CDR1 and CDR2: MDHEN and SYDVKM. The ends were cut back, 5 bases at V and 0 bases at J, with 14 bases in the middle. CDR3 length: 16 residues. CDR3 bases: TGTGCCAGCAGTCCGACCGGCCTCAGCTCCTACAATGAGCAGTTCTTC. It encodes CASSPTGLSSYNEQFF.

The chain uses TRBV2 and TRBJ2-5, with 9 bases matching TRBD2. Germline V lookup: CDR1 SNHLY, CDR2 FYNNEI. CDR3 length: 15 residues. V was pared by 8 bases and J by 4 bases, with 11 bases of the junction left unmatched. The CDR3: CASLTGGGGPETQYF. The CDR3 DNA reads as TGTGCCAGCCTTACTGGCGGGGGGGGCCCAGAGACCCAGTACTTC. Full variable domain (missing parts from reference TRBV2 and TRBJ2-5): EPEVTQTPSHQVTQMGQEVILRCVPISNHLYFYWYRQILGQKVEFLVSFYNNEISEKSEIFDDQFSVERPDGSNFTLKIRSTKLEDSAMYFCASLTGGGGPETQYFGPGTRLLVL.

The J gene is TRBJ2-5, the V gene TRBV6-5; TRBD2 agrees at 11 bases. From germline, CDR1 is MNHEY and CDR2 SVGAGI. With 8 bases clipped from V and 4 bases from J, the junction kept 9 bases outside the gene matches. This CDR3 spans 15 amino acids. The CDR3 spells CASQYSGGAGETQYF. CDR3 DNA: TGTGCCAGCCAGTATAGCGGGGGGGCAGGAGAGACCCAGTACTTC.

The V call is TRBV28, the J call TRBJ2-5; 7 bases align to TRBD1. CDR1 and CDR2 (germline): MDHEN, SYDVKM. The CDR3 has 13 amino acids. The V segment lost 3 bases and the J segment 11 bases; nucleotides outside the gene matches: 9. The CDR3 bases are TGTGCCAGCAGTTTCACGGGCCAGGGGGAGCAGTACTTC. It translates to CASSFTGQGEQYF.

This chain joins TRBV7-9 and TRBJ2-2; TRBD1 matches at 9 bases. This CDR3 spans 15 amino acids. With 5 bases clipped from V and 7 bases from J, the junction kept 8 bases outside the gene matches. Germline V gene data show CDR1 as SEHNR and CDR2 as FQNEAQ (reference sequence). Written as DNA, the CDR3 is TGTGCCAGCAGCCCTATGACAGGGGGGCACGGGGAGCTGTTTTTT. Protein product: CASSPMTGGHGELFF.

The rearrangement joins TRBV29-1 to TRBJ2-4, with a tentative D call TRBD1 (7 bases). In germline, CDR1 is SQVTM, CDR2 ANQGSEA. The CDR3 runs to 11 residues. V lost 5 bases and J lost 9, with 11 bases in between. The CDR3 coding sequence is TGCAGCGTTTGGCAGGGGGGCATTCAGTACTTC. It encodes CSVWQGGIQYF.